What follows describes a single TCR beta chain. With a J-beta primer mix and a sample-barcoded 5' primer, a second PCR ran about 6 to 11 cycles. TCRdb analysed the 5' RACE reads with MiXCR anew, one entry per CDR3 protein. This table has roughly 1.7 million distinct CDR3 sequences, approximately 32% appearing once. CDR3 length equals 14 residues. Deletions cut 0 bases from V and 5 bases from J, with 13 bases between. CDR1 is DFQATT, CDR2 SNEGSKA, per germline (reference sequence). This specimen belongs to a study of blood T cells in healthy people across ages. Study details: In model experiments, template switching was able to capture about one barcoded beta molecule for every two T cells that were present.

Total RNA amounts of at least 5.5 micrograms were extracted per sample. Specimen: blood. The clonotype was recovered from a woman aged 30 to 39 in good health. The V gene is TRBV20-1, the J gene TRBJ1-1; D not resolved. In DNA, the CDR3 is TGCAGTGCTAGAGAGAGGATATCGGGTACTGAAGCTTTCTTT. This encodes CSARERISGTEAFF.